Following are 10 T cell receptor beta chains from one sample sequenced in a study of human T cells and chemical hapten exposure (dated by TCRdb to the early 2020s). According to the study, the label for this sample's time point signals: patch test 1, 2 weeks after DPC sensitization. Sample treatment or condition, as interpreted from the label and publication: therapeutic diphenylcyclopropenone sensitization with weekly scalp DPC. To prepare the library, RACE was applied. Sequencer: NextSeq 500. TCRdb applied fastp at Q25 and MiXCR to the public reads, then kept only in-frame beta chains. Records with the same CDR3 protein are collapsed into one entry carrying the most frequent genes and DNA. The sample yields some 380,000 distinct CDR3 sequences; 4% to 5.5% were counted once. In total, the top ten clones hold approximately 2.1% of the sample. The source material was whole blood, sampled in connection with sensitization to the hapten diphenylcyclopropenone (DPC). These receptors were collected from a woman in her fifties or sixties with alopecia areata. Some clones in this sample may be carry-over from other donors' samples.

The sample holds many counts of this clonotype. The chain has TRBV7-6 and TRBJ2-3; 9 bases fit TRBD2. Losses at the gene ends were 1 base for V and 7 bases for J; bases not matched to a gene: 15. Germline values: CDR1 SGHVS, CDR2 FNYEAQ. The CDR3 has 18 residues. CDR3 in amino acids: CASSLGARGGGSVNTQYF. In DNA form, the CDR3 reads TGTGCCAGCAGCTTAGGTGCGCGCGGGGGGGGCTCAGTGAATACGCAGTATTTT.

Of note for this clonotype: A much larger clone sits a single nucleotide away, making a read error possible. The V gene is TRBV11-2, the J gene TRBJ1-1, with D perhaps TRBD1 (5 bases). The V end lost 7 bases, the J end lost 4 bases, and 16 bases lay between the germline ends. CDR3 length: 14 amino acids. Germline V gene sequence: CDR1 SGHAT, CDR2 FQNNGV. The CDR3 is CASTRDFQFTEAFF. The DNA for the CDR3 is TGTGCCAGCACACGGGACTTCCAGTTCACTGAAGCTTTCTTT.

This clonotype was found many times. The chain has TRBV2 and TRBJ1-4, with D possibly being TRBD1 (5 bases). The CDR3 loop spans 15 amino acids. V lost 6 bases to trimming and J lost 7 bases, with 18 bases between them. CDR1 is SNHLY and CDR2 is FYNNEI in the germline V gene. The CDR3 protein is CASRSQTVPGEKLFF. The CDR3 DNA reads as TGTGCCAGCAGGAGCCAGACAGTGCCTGGTGAAAAACTGTTTTTT.

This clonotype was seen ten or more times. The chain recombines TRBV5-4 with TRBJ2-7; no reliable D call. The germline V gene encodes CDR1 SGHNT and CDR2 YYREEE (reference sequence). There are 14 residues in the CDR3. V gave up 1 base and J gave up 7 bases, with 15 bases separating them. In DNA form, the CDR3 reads TGTGCCAGCAGCTTGTATAACAGCCTCTGGGAGCAGTACTTC. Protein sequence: CASSLYNSLWEQYF. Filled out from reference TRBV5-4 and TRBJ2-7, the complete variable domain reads ETGVTQSPTHLIKTRGQQVTLRCSSQSGHNTVSWYQQALGQGPQFIFQYYREEENGRGNFPPRFSGLQFPNYSSELNVNALELDDSALYLCASSLYNSLWEQYFGPGTRLTVT.

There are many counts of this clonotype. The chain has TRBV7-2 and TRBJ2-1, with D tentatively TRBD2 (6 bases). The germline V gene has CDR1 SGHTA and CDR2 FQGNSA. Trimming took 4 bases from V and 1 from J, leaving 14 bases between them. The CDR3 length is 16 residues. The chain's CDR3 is CASSSKGGKSYNEQFF. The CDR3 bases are TGTGCCAGCAGCTCGAAGGGCGGGAAGTCCTACAATGAGCAGTTCTTC.

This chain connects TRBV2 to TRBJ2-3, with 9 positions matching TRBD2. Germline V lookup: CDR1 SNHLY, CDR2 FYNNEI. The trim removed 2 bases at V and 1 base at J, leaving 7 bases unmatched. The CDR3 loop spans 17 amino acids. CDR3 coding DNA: TGTGCCAGCAGTGAAAGGAGCGGGGGGCGGGGCACAGATACGCAGTATTTT. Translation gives CASSERSGGRGTDTQYF.

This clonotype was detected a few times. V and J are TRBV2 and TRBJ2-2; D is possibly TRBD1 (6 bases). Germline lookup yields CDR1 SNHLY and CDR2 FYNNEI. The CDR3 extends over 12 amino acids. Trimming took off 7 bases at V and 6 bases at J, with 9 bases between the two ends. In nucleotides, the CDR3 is TGTGCCAGCAAGGGGGAAGCCGGGGAGCTGTTTTTT. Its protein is CASKGEAGELFF.

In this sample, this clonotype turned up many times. CDR3 residues: CASSRPSYEQYF. The CDR3 nucleotides are TGTGCCAGCAGCCGACCCTCCTACGAGCAGTACTTC. The chain links TRBV11-2 to TRBJ2-7, with D unresolved. Per germline, CDR1 SGHAT and CDR2 FQNNGV. The CDR3 contains 12 residues. V lost 5 bases and J lost 0, with 5 bases in between.

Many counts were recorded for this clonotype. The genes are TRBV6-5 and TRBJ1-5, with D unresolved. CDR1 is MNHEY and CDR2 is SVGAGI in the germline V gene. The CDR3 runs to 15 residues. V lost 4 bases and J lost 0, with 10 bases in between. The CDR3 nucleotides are TGTGCCAGCAGTTCACGGTTTAATAGCAATCAGCCCCAGCATTTT. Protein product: CASSSRFNSNQPQHF.

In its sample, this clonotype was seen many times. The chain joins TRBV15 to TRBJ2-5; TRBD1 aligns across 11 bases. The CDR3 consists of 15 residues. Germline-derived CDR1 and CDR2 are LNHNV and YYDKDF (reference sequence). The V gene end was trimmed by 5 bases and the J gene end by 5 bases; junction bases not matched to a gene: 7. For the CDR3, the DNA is TGTGCCACCAGCGGATTGGGACAGGGGGTTGAGACCCAGTACTTC. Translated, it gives CATSGLGQGVETQYF.